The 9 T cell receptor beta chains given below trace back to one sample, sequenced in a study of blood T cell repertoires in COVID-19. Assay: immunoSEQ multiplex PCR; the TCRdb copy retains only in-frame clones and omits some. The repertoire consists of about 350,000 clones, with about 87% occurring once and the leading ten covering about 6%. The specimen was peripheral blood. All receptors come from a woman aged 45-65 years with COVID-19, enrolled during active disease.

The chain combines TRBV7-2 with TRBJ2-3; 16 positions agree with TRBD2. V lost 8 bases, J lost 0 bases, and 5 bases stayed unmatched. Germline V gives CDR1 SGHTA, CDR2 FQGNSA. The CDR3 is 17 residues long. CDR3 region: CASSGTSGRVSTDTQYF. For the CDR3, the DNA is TGTGCCAGCTCGGGGACTAGCGGGAGGGTCAGCACAGATACGCAGTATTTT.

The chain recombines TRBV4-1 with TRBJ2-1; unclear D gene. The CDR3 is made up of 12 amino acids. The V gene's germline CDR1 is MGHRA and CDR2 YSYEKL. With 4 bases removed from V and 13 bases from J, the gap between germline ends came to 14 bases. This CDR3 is CASSPEVMPQFF. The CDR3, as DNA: TGCGCCAGCAGCCCCGAGGTGATGCCCCAGTTCTTC.

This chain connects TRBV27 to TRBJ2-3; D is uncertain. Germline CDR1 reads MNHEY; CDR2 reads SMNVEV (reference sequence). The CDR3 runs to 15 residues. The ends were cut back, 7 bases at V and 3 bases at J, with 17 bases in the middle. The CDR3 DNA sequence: TGTGCCAGCACGATTTTGGAGTTAGGAACAGATACGCAGTATTTT. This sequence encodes CASTILELGTDTQYF.

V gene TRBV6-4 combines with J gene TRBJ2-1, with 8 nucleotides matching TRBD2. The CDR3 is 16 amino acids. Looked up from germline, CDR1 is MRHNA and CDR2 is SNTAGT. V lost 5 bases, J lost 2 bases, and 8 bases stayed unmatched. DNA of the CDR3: TGTGCCAGCAGTCCAAGAGCGGGAGCCGCCTACAATGAGCAGTTCTTC. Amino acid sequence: CASSPRAGAAYNEQFF.

CDR3 loop: CASSSGPTREQYF. In nucleotides, the CDR3 is TGCGCCAGCAGCTCCGGTCCGACTCGCGAGCAGTACTTC. The rearrangement links TRBV5-1 to TRBJ2-7; no definite D call. Germline-derived CDR1 and CDR2 are SGHRS and YFSETQ. This CDR3 is 13 amino acids long. Deletions cut 3 bases from V and 6 bases from J, with 13 bases between.

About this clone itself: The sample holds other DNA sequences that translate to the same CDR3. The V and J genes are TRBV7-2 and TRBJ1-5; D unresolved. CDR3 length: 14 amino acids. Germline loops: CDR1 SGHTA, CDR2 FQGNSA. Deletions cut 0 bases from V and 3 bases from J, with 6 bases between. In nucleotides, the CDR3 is TGTGCCAGCAGCTTAGCGGGCAACAATCAGCCCCAGCATTTT. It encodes CASSLAGNNQPQHF.

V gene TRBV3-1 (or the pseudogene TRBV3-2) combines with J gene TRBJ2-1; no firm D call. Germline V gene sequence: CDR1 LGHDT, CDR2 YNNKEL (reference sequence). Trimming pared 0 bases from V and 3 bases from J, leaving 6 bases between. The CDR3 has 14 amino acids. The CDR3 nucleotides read TGTGCCAGCAGCCAAGATCTAATCTACAATGAGCAGTTCTTC. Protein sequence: CASSQDLIYNEQFF.

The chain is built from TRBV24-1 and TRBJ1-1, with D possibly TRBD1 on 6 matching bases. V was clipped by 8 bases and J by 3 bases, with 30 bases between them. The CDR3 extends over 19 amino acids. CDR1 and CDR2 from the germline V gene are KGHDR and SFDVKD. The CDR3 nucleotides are TGTGCCACCACCCCACCCTCCCGGCAGGGGAGAGACCCTTACACTGAAGCTTTCTTT. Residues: CATTPPSRQGRDPYTEAFF.

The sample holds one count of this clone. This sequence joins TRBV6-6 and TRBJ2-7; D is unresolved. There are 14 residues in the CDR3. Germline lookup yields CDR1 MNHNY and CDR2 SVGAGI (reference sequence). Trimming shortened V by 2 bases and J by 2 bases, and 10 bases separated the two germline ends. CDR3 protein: CASSYEARTYEQYF. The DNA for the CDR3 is TGTGCCAGCAGTTACGAGGCCAGAACCTACGAGCAGTACTTC.